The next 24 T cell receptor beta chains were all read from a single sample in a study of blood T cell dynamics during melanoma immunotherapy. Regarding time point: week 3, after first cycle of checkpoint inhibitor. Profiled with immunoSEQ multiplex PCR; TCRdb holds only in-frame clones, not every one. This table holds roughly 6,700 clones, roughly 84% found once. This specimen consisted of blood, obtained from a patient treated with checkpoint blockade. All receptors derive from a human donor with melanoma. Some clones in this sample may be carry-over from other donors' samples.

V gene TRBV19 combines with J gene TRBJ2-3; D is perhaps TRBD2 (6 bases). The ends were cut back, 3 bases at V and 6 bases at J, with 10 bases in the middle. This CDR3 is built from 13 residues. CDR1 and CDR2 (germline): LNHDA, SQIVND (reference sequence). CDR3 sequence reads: CASSMGLRDTQYF. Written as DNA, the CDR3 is TGTGCCAGTAGTATGGGACTGCGGGATACGCAGTATTTT.

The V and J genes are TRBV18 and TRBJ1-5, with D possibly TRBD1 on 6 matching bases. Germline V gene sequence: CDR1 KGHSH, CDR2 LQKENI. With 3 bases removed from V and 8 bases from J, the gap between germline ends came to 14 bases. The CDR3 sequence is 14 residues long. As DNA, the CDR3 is TGTGCCAGCTCACCCCGGGGTAACAGGGAGCCCCAGCATTTT. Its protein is CASSPRGNREPQHF.

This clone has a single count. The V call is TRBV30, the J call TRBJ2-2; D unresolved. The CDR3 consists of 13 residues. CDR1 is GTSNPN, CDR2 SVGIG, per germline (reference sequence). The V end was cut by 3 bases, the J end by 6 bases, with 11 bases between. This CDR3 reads CAWSYGFAGELFF. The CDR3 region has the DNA TGTGCCTGGAGCTATGGCTTCGCCGGGGAGCTGTTTTTT.

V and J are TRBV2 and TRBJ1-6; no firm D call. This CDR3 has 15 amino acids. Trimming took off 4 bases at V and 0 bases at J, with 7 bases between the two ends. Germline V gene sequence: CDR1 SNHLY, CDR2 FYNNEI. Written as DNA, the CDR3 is TGTGCCAGCAGTGTAGGCAGCTCCTATAATTCACCCCTCCACTTT. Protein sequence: CASSVGSSYNSPLHF.

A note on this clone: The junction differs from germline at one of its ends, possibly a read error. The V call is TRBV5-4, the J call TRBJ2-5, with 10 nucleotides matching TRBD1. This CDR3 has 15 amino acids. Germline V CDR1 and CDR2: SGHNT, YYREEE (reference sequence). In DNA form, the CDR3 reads TGTGCCGGCAGTCCGCATGGACAGGGGGAAGAGACCCAGTACTTC. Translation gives CAGSPHGQGEETQYF.

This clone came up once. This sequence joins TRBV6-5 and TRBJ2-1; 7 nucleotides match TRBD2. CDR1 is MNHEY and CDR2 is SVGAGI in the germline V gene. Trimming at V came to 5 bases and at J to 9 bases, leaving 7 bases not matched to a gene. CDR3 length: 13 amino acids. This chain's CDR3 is CASSRSGEVEQFF. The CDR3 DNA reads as TGTGCCAGCAGTAGGAGCGGGGAGGTTGAGCAGTTCTTC.

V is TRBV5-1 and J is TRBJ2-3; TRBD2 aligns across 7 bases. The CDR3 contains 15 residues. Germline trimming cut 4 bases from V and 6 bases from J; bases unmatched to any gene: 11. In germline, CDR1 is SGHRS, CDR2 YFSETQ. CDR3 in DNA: TGCGCCAGCAGCCCGGGTGGGGGAGGGCCTGATACGCAGTATTTT. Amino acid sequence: CASSPGGGGPDTQYF.

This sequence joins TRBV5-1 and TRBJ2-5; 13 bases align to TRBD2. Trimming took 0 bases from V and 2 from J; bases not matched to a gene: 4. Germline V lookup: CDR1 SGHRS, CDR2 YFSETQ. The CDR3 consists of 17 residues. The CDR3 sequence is CASSLGLAGGVQETQYF. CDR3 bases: TGCGCCAGCAGCTTGGGACTAGCGGGGGGCGTTCAAGAGACCCAGTACTTC.

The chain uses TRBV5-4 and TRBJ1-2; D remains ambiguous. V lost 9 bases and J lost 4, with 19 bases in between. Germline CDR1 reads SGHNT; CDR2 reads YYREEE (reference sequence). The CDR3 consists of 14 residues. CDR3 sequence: CATGSLQNPYGYTF. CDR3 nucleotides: TGTGCCACGGGGAGTTTGCAGAACCCCTATGGCTACACCTTC.

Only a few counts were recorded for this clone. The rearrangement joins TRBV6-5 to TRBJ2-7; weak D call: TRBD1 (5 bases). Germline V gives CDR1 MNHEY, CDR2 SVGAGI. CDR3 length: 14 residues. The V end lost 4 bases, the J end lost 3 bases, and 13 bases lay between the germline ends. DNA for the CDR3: TGTGCCAGCAGTTTAGGGCAGGGTGACTACGAGCAGTACTTC. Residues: CASSLGQGDYEQYF.

The CDR3 bases are TGCGCCAGCAGCCAAGCGGGCAGGGACGGGGAGACCCAGTACTTC. Amino acid sequence: CASSQAGRDGETQYF. V and J are TRBV4-1 and TRBJ2-5; D could derive from TRBD1 or TRBD2 (5 bases each). The germline gives CDR1 MGHRA, CDR2 YSYEKL. The germline V and J ends were trimmed by 1 base and 5 bases, with 14 bases remaining between them. The CDR3 is 15 residues long.

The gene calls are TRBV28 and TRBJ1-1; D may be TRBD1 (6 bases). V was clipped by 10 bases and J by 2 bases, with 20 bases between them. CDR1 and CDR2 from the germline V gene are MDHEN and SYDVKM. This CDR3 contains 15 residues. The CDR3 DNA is TGTGCCACCGGGGGCAGGACGAGGGGTAACACTGAAGCTTTCTTT. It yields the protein CATGGRTRGNTEAFF.

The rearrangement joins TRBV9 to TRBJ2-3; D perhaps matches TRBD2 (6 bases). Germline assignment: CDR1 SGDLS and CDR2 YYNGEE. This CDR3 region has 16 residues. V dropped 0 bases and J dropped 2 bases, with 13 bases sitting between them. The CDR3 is CASSVEDGGFTDTQYF. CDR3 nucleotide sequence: TGTGCCAGCAGCGTAGAGGACGGGGGTTTCACAGATACGCAGTATTTT.

The CDR3 nucleotides are TGTGCCAGCAGCTTGGGGACAGGCTATGGCTACACCTTC. Its translation: CASSLGTGYGYTF. This chain uses TRBV5-4 with TRBJ1-2; 7 positions match TRBD1. The CDR3 covers 13 residues. Per germline, CDR1 SGHNT and CDR2 YYREEE (reference sequence). Germline trimming cut 0 bases from V and 4 bases from J; bases unmatched to any gene: 0.

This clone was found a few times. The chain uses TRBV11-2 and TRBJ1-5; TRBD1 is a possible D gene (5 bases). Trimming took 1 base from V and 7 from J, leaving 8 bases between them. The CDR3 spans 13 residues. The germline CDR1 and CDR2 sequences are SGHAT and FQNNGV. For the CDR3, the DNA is TGTGCCAGCAGCTTAGGACAGCAGCAGCCCCAGCATTTT. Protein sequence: CASSLGQQQPQHF.

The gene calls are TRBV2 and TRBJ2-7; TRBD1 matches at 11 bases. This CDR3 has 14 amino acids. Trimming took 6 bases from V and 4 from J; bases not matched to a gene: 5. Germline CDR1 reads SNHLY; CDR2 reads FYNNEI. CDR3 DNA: TGTGCCAGCAGCCCAGGACAGGGGGCTTACGAGCAGTACTTC. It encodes CASSPGQGAYEQYF.

Written as DNA, the CDR3 is TGTGCCAGCAGCGAGTATTGGGGCACTGAAGCTTTCTTT. It translates to CASSEYWGTEAFF. The chain recombines TRBV14 with TRBJ1-1; D remains unclear. Trimming shortened V by 5 bases and J by 4 bases, and 11 bases separated the two germline ends. There are 13 residues in the CDR3. CDR1 SGHDN and CDR2 FVKESK come from the germline V gene.

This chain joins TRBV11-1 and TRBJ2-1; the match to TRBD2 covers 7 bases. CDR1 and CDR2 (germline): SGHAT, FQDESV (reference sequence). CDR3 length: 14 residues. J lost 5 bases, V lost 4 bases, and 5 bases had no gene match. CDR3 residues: CASSSSGNHNEQFF. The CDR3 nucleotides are TGTGCCAGCAGCTCAAGCGGGAACCACAATGAGCAGTTCTTC.

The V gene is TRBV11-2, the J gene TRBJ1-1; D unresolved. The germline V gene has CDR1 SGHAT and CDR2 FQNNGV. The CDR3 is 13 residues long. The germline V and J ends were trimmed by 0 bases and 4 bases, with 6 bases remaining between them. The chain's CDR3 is CASSLEQITEAFF. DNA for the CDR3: TGTGCCAGCAGCTTAGAACAGATCACTGAAGCTTTCTTT.

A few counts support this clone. The CDR3 DNA sequence: TGTGCCAGCAGCGTAGATGGGGAGGGCGAGCAGTACTTC. Translating it yields CASSVDGEGEQYF. This sequence joins TRBV9 and TRBJ2-7, with 7 bases identical to TRBD2. Trimming took 0 bases from V and 6 from J; bases not matched to a gene: 3. The CDR3 is 13 amino acids. Germline V gene sequence: CDR1 SGDLS, CDR2 YYNGEE.

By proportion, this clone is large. CDR3 sequence: CASSLGYSNQPQHF. In DNA, the CDR3 is TGTGCCAGCAGTTTGGGGTATAGCAATCAGCCCCAGCATTTT. V is TRBV27 and J is TRBJ1-5, with D unclear. Germline-derived CDR1 and CDR2 are MNHEY and SMNVEV (reference sequence). The CDR3 spans 14 residues. With 3 bases removed from V and 0 bases from J, the gap between germline ends came to 6 bases.

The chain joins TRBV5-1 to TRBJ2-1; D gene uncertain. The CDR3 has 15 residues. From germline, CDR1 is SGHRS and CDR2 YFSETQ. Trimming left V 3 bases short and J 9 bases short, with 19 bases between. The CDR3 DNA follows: TGCGCCAGCAGCTCCTTTATTGGGTCGGTCTCTGAGCAGTTCTTC. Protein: CASSSFIGSVSEQFF.

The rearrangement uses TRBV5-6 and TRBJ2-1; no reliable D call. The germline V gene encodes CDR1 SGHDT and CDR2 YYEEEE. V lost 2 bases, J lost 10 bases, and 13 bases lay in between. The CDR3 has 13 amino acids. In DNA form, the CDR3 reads TGTGCCAGCAGCTTAGTGGCAGTTAGGGAGCAGTTCTTC. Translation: CASSLVAVREQFF.

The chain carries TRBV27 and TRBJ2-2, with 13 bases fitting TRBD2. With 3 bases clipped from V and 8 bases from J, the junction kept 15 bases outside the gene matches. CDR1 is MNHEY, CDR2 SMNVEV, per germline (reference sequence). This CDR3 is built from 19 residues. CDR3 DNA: TGTGCCAGCAGTTTTGTCACTAGCGGGAGGGCCCATTCCTCGGGGGAGCTGTTTTTT. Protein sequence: CASSFVTSGRAHSSGELFF.